The sequence of this T cell receptor beta chain was determined in a study of monozygotic twins with inflammatory bowel disease. The CDR3 consists of 15 residues. Germline CDR1 reads SGHTA; CDR2 reads FQGNSA. About this clonotype: Its target is unknown.

With the 5' RACE reads reprocessed, TCRdb shows one record per CDR3 protein and no DNA. The sample's table shows 300,000 to 400,000 distinct CDR3 sequences. General study results and limits: Repertoire similarity did not differ between concordant and discordant twins, perhaps due to limited power. Resolution of different T cell subtypes was not achieved.

Sequencing used blood. The V call is TRBV7-2, the J call TRBJ2-3; without DNA, the TCRdb call of TRBD1 cannot be checked. The receptor comes from a human donor with ulcerative colitis or Crohn's disease, or a healthy co-twin of an affected twin (not recorded which). CDR3: CASSSGTGFTDTQYF.